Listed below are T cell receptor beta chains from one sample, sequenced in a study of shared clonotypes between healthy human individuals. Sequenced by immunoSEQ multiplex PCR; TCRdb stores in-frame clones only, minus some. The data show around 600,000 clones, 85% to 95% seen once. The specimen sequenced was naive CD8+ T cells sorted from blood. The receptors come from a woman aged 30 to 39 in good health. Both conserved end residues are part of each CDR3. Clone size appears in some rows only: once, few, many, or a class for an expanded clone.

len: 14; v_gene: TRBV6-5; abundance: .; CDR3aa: CASSDRGGPAEAFF
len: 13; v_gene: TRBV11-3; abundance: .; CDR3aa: CASSLGTVHEQYF
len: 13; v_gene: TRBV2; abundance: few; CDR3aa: CASSSTVSQPQHF
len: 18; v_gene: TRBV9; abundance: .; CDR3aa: CASSPGLAGGAINELQYF
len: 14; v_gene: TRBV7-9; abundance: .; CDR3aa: CASSTVTGSNEQYF
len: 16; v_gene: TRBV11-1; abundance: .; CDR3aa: CASSSSPTTSTDTQYF
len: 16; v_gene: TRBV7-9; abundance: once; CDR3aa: CASSPLSGRALYEQYF
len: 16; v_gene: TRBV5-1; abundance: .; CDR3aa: CASSLAKDGGSLEQYF
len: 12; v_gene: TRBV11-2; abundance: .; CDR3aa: CASSPLGPEQYF
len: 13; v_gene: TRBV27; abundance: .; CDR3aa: CASSFTVGYGYTF
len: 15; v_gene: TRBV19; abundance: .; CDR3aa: CASRDLVSSYNEQFF
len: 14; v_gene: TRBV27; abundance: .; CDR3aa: CASSPVPYGETQYF
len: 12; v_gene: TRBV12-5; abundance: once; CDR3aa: CASARDNYEQYF
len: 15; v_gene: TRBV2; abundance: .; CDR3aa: CASSEGRDWAYEQYF
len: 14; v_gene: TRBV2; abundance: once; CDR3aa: CASRTRGPQDTQYF
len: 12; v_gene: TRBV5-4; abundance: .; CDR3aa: CASSRAGTEAFF
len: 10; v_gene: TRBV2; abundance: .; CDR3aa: CASTRGIVTF
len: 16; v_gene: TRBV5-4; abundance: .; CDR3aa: CASRPRLAGDQHEQFF
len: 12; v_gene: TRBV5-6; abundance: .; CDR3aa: CASSISYNEQFF
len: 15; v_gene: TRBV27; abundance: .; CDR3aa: CASSTRDRGLEKLFF
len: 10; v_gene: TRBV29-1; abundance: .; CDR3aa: CSVADYGYTF
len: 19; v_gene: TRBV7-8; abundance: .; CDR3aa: CASSLALAGAIPSYNEQFF
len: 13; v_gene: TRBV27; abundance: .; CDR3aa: CASGEGVPYEQYF
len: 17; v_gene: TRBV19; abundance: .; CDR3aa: CASSPRDRPLGANVLTF
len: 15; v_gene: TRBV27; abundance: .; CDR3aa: CASSLLAGEEETQYF
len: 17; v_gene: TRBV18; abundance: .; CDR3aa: CASSPPRGGRGEYEQYF
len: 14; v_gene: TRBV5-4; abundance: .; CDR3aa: CASSFSGGGGGYTF
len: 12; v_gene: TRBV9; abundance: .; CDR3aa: CASRDRYNEQFF
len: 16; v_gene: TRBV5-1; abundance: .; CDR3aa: CASSLERVLNTDTQYF
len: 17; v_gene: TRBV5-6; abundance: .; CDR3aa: CASSLGTGTGLSYEQYF
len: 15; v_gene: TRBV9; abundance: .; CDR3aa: CASSVARDREETQYF
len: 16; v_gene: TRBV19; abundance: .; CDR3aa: CASSIDLEGAGGGYTF
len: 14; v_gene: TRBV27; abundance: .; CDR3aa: CASSLSGLNTEAFF
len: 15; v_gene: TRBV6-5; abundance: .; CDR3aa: CASSYGLGSTYEQYF
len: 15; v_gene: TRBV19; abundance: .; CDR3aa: CASKPLAGGTDTQYF
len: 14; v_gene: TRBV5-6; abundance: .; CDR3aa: CASSLLQMNTEAFF
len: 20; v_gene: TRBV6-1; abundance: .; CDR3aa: CASSEVPVAWDITSSPRQYF
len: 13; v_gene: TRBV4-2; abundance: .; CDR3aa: CASSHEGPQPQHF
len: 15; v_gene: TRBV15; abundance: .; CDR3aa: CATSGIAGFKDTQYF
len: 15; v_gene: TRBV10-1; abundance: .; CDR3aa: CASSESGDTTYEQYF
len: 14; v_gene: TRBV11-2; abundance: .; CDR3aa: CASSLEGTRSPLHF
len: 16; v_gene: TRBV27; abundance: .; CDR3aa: CASSLSAGGSYNEQFF
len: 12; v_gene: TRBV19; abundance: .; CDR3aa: CASDQGNTEAFF
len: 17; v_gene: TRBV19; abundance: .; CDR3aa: CASSIVGVGPAYNEQFF
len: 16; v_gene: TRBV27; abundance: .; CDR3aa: CASSLVLAGGPREQFF
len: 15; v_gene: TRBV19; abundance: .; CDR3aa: CASSEPGSGIREQYF
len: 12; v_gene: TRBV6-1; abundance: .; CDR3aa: CASTNRNNEQFF
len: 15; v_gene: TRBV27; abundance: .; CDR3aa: CASSLIAHPNSPLHF
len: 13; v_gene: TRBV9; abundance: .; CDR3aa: CASSVGTYYEQYF
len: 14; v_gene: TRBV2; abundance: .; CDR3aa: CASVQGSSYNEQFF
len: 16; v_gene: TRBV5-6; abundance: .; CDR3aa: CASSHSGTSFSYEQYF
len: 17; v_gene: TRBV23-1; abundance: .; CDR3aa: CASSQTSNNDWGETQYF
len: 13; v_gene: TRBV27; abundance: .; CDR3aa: CASSLGWHQPQHF
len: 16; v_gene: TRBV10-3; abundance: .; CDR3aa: CAISELGTGVGQPQHF
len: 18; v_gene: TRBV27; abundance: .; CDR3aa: CASSGNPEGLVWAYEQYF
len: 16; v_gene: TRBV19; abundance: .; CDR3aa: CASSKRGLADTDTQYF